The rows below give T cell receptor beta chains drawn from one sample of a study of blood T cell repertoires in COVID-19. The protocol was immunoSEQ multiplex PCR, while the TCRdb copy is restricted to in-frame clones and leaves out a portion. The data hold roughly 280,000 clones, with just under 90% observed a single time. The sequenced material came from PBMCs or T cells enriched from blood (not recorded which). The source of these receptors is a woman aged 25-40 years with acute COVID-19. Both conserved end residues are part of each CDR3. Each record gives: clone size, D gene, V gene, J gene, CDR3 DNA, CDR3 protein. The D gene is left open where the match is weak. A row's size may be missing; if present it is once, few, many or a size class.

>few|TRBD1|TRBV2|TRBJ1-2
TGTGCCAGCAGTACTCGGGACAGGGTTTTAGATGGCTACACCTTC
CASSTRDRVLDGYTF
>NA|NA|TRBV9|TRBJ2-7
TGTGCCAGCAGCGACGAGACAGGCCCTGCCTACGAGCAGTACTTC
CASSDETGPAYEQYF
>NA|TRBD2|TRBV15|TRBJ2-2
TGTGCCACCAGCACTATGAGGGGACTAGCGGGAGTCACCGGGGAGCTGTTTTTT
CATSTMRGLAGVTGELFF
>NA|NA|TRBV4-1|TRBJ1-3
TGCGCCAGCAGCCAACAGGGGAGCTCTGGAAACACCATATATTTT
CASSQQGSSGNTIYF
>NA|TRBD2|TRBV19|TRBJ2-3
TGTGCCAGTAGTCCATCTAGCGGGGGGTCCTTGTCGCAGTATTTT
CASSPSSGGSLSQYF
>NA|NA|TRBV7-2|TRBJ1-3
TGTGCCAGCCGGGTTGCCTCTGGAAACACCATATATTTT
CASRVASGNTIYF
>NA|NA|TRBV4-2|TRBJ1-2
TGTGCCAGCAGTGGGAGCTATGGCTACACCTTC
CASSGSYGYTF
>NA|TRBD1|TRBV3-1/TRBV3-2|TRBJ2-5
TGTGCCAGCAGCCGACAGGGGCAGGTGACCCAGTACTTC
CASSRQGQVTQYF
>NA|NA|TRBV10-3|TRBJ1-2
TGTGCCATCAGTGGAGGCGGCTATGGCTACACCTTC
CAISGGGYGYTF
>once|TRBD1|TRBV27|TRBJ1-6
TGTGCCAGCAGTTTATGGCTCGGGACAGAACATAATTCACCCCTCCACTTT
CASSLWLGTEHNSPLHF
>NA|NA|TRBV11-2|TRBJ1-2
TGTGCCAGCAGCTTAGCTCCGGGTCCTTGGGTCTATGGCTACACCTTC
CASSLAPGPWVYGYTF
>NA|TRBD2|TRBV5-1|TRBJ2-7
TGCGCCAGCAGCTTGGTTACTAGCGGGAGCCCCGAGCAGTACTTC
CASSLVTSGSPEQYF
>once|TRBD2|TRBV27|TRBJ2-1
TGTGCCAGCAGTCGTAGCGGGACCGGGCTGAATGAGCAGTTCTTC
CASSRSGTGLNEQFF
>NA|NA|TRBV25-1|TRBJ2-3
TGTGCCAGCGGCCTGGACCGGGACATTCTCGTCCCGGATACGCAGTATTTT
CASGLDRDILVPDTQYF
>NA|NA|TRBV3-1/TRBV3-2|TRBJ2-3
TGTGCCAGCAGCCAAGACCCCGGGGGGCGCACAGGGACGCAGTATTTT
CASSQDPGGRTGTQYF
>NA|TRBD1|TRBV5-6|TRBJ2-2
TGTGCCAGCAGCCCACTACAGGGGGCTTACACCGGGGAGCTGTTTTTT
CASSPLQGAYTGELFF
>once|NA|TRBV25-1|TRBJ1-2
TGTGCCAGCAGTGAATATCTCCATGGCTACACCTTC
CASSEYLHGYTF
>NA|TRBD1|TRBV27|TRBJ2-1
TGTGCCAGCAGTCCGGGGACAGGGTTCAATGAGCAGTTCTTC
CASSPGTGFNEQFF
>NA|NA|TRBV24-1|TRBJ2-7
TGTGCCACCAGTGCCGGGCAGGAGGGCGGCGACGAGCAGTACTTC
CATSAGQEGGDEQYF
>NA|TRBD1|TRBV7-6|TRBJ2-4
TGTGCCAGCAGCTACGGGACAGGGGGCCCAACTTCCAAAAACATTCAGTACTTC
CASSYGTGGPTSKNIQYF